This entry lists 19 T cell receptor beta chains sequenced from one sample in a study of blood T cell repertoires in COVID-19. Measured with immunoSEQ multiplex PCR; TCRdb has only the in-frame clones, and not every one. The profile shows roughly 80,000 clones, about 82% of them singletons. Sequenced input: peripheral blood. The receptor set was obtained from a woman in her fifties or sixties with acute or convalescent COVID-19.

The CDR3 here is CSALQGNTIYF. The CDR3 nucleotides read TGCAGTGCTTTACAGGGAAACACCATATATTTT. The chain recombines TRBV20-1 with TRBJ1-3; unclear D gene. The CDR3 has 11 amino acids. Germline CDR1 reads DFQATT; CDR2 reads SNEGSKA (reference sequence). Trimming took off 5 bases at V and 4 bases at J, with 6 bases between the two ends.

For this clone: A read error may produce the germline difference seen at one junction end. V usage is TRBV9 and J usage is TRBJ2-5, with 8 bases identical to TRBD1. The V gene's germline CDR1 is SGDLS and CDR2 YYNGEE. The CDR3 sequence is 12 residues long. In nucleotides, the CDR3 is TGTGCCAGCAGCCCCCTCGGACAGGGCTTCCACTTC. Its protein product is CASSPLGQGFHF.

The sample holds one count of this clone. V is TRBV5-6 and J is TRBJ1-2, with 7 bases fitting TRBD1. V lost 4 bases and J lost 4; bases outside the gene matches: 7. Germline CDR1 reads SGHDT; CDR2 reads YYEEEE. The CDR3 has 14 residues. CDR3: CASSGDSLGYGYTF. For the CDR3, the DNA is TGTGCCAGCAGCGGGGACAGCCTAGGCTATGGCTACACCTTC.

This clone showed up just once. This chain connects TRBV7-2 to TRBJ2-1; 10 nucleotides align to TRBD2. V lost 1 base to trimming and J lost 5 bases; unmatched junction nucleotides: 8. Per the germline V gene, CDR1 is SGHTA and CDR2 is FQGNSA. The CDR3 has 17 residues. In DNA, the CDR3 is TGTGCCAGCAGCTTAGTCCCAGCGGGGGGGAACAACAATGAGCAGTTCTTC. Protein sequence: CASSLVPAGGNNNEQFF. Looking up the rest from reference TRBV7-2 and TRBJ2-1 gives the full variable domain: GAGVSQSPSNKVTEKGKDVELRCDPISGHTALYWYRQSLGQGLEFLIYFQGNSAPDKSGLPSDRFSAERTGGSVSTLTIQRTQQEDSAVYLCASSLVPAGGNNNEQFFGPGTRLTVL.

V gene TRBV7-9 combines with J gene TRBJ1-4; 7 bases fit TRBD1. There are 15 residues in the CDR3. With V trimmed by 5 bases and J by 4 bases, 7 bases remained unmatched. The germline CDR1 and CDR2 sequences are SEHNR and FQNEAQ (reference sequence). The CDR3 nucleotides read TGTGCCAGCAGCACAGTAGGGGGCCTTAATGAAAAACTGTTTTTT. It specifies CASSTVGGLNEKLFF.

The V and J genes are TRBV9 and TRBJ2-3; D gene ambiguous. Trimming shortened V by 3 bases and J by 2 bases, and 10 bases separated the two germline ends. CDR1 and CDR2 from the germline V gene are SGDLS and YYNGEE. This CDR3 is 14 amino acids long. In DNA, the CDR3 is TGTGCCAGCAGCGCCCGGGTCTACACAGATACGCAGTATTTT. Residues: CASSARVYTDTQYF.

This clone was picked up a small number of times. V gene TRBV19 combines with J gene TRBJ2-1; TRBD2 matches at 14 bases. Germline V lookup: CDR1 LNHDA, CDR2 SQIVND (reference sequence). The V gene end was trimmed by 3 bases and the J gene end by 13 bases; junction bases not matched to a gene: 17. The CDR3 is 18 residues long. The CDR3, as DNA: TGTGCCAGTAGTATGGGACAGGGGACTAGCGGGGGCCAGAGGGCCCAGTTCTTC. Its translation: CASSMGQGTSGGQRAQFF.

In its sample, this clone was seen once. This rearrangement joins TRBV30 to TRBJ1-2, with D hard to call. The CDR3 sequence is 15 residues long. The germline V gene encodes CDR1 GTSNPN and CDR2 SVGIG (reference sequence). V lost 0 bases, J lost 3 bases, and 14 bases lay in between. CDR3 sequence reads: CAWSVLGSYDYGYTF. CDR3 nucleotides: TGTGCCTGGAGTGTACTAGGGAGCTACGACTATGGCTACACCTTC.

The chain uses TRBV7-3 and TRBJ2-2, with TRBD1 identical over 10 bases. The CDR3 is 18 residues long. CDR1 is SGHTA, CDR2 FQGTGA, per germline. The junction had 7 bases not matched to a gene; V was cut back by 0 bases and J by 3 bases. For the CDR3, the DNA is TGTGCCAGCAGCTTAACGCCCCCGGGACAGGGGCACACCGGGGAGCTGTTTTTT. As protein: CASSLTPPGQGHTGELFF. The variable domain in full, completed from reference TRBV7-3 and TRBJ2-2, reads GAGVSQTPSNKVTEKGKYVELRCDPISGHTALYWYRQSLGQGPEFLIYFQGTGAADDSGLPNDRFFAVRPEGSVSTLKIQRTERGDSAVYLCASSLTPPGQGHTGELFFGEGSRLTVL.

The V and J genes are TRBV5-6 and TRBJ1-3, with 7 bases that match TRBD1. The CDR3 extends over 15 amino acids. Germline V gene data show CDR1 as SGHDT and CDR2 as YYEEEE. Germline trimming cut 2 bases from V and 6 bases from J; bases unmatched to any gene: 8. CDR3 nucleotides: TGTGCCAGCAGCTTACAGGGGTTCAGTGCAAACACCATATATTTT. Its translation: CASSLQGFSANTIYF.

The chain is built from TRBV5-1 and TRBJ1-2, with TRBD1 matching over 8 bases. Germline V gives CDR1 SGHRS, CDR2 YFSETQ. The CDR3 is 13 amino acids. V trimming: 2 bases; J trimming: 6 bases; junction bases outside the gene matches: 3. The CDR3 loop is CASSFPTGDGYTF. The CDR3, as DNA: TGCGCCAGCAGCTTCCCGACAGGGGATGGCTACACCTTC.

This rearrangement joins TRBV5-1 to TRBJ2-2; a possible D gene is TRBD2 (6 bases). The CDR3 is 13 amino acids. V lost 5 bases and J lost 7, with 12 bases in between. The germline V gene encodes CDR1 SGHRS and CDR2 YFSETQ. CDR3 residues: CASRWGEDGELFF. The CDR3, as DNA: TGCGCCAGCAGATGGGGGGAGGACGGGGAGCTGTTTTTT. The entire variable domain, with the rest obtained from reference TRBV5-1 and TRBJ2-2, is as follows: KAGVTQTPRYLIKTRGQQVTLSCSPISGHRSVSWYQQTPGQGLQFLFEYFSETQRNKGNFPGRFSGRQFSNSRSEMNVSTLELGDSALYLCASRWGEDGELFFGEGSRLTVL.

CDR3 residues: CASSLDGLAGSYEQYF. The CDR3 DNA is TGTGCCAGCAGTTTAGACGGGTTAGCGGGATCCTACGAGCAGTACTTC. V usage is TRBV28 and J usage is TRBJ2-7; 8 nucleotides line up with TRBD2. This CDR3 region has 16 residues. Looked up from germline, CDR1 is MDHEN and CDR2 is SYDVKM. V lost 2 bases to trimming and J lost 1 base; unmatched junction nucleotides: 7.

The V call is TRBV11-2, the J call TRBJ2-3; 8 nucleotides align to TRBD2. The germline V gene has CDR1 SGHAT and CDR2 FQNNGV. The CDR3 contains 17 residues. Trimming removed 1 base from V and 2 bases from J; junction bases left unmatched: 8. CDR3: CASSLGSGGGPTDTQYF. The CDR3, as DNA: TGTGCCAGCAGCTTAGGGAGTGGCGGGGGGCCCACAGATACGCAGTATTTT.

The rearrangement joins TRBV6-6 to TRBJ1-2; 10 nucleotides line up with TRBD1. Trimming cost V 5 bases and J 4 bases; bases outside gene matches: 13. The CDR3 consists of 17 residues. The V gene's germline CDR1 is MNHNY and CDR2 SVGAGI (reference sequence). This CDR3 is CASSPAGQGRFFYGYTF. The CDR3 bases are TGTGCCAGCAGTCCTGCGGGACAGGGGCGTTTCTTCTATGGCTACACCTTC.

This chain links TRBV5-6 with TRBJ2-1, with a tentative D call TRBD1 (5 bases). The CDR3 loop spans 11 amino acids. Trimming removed 4 bases at V and 7 bases at J, with 6 bases between. The V gene's germline CDR1 is SGHDT and CDR2 YYEEEE. The CDR3 sequence: CASSRTNEQFF. CDR3 bases: TGTGCCAGCAGCAGGACAAATGAGCAGTTCTTC. The full variable domain, in which reference TRBV5-6 and TRBJ2-1 provide the parts outside the CDR3, is DAGVTQSPTHLIKTRGQQVTLRCSPKSGHDTVSWYQQALGQGPQFIFQYYEEEERQRGNFPDRFSGHQFPNYSSELNVNALLLGDSALYLCASSRTNEQFFGPGTRLTVL.

V and J are TRBV3-1 (or the pseudogene TRBV3-2) and TRBJ2-1, with D hard to call. This CDR3 contains 13 residues. Deletions cut 1 base from V and 9 bases from J, with 10 bases between. Germline CDR1 reads LGHDT; CDR2 reads YNNKEL (reference sequence). The CDR3: CASSQGAFGEQFF. The CDR3 DNA is TGTGCCAGCAGCCAAGGGGCATTCGGTGAGCAGTTCTTC.

The chain uses TRBV10-3 and TRBJ2-3; 8 bases are a match to TRBD2. This CDR3 spans 12 amino acids. Germline CDR1 and CDR2: ENHRY and SYGVKD. The CDR3 region has the DNA TGTACAGCGGGGGCAGGGACAGATACGCAGTATTTT. Its translation: CTAGAGTDTQYF.

A single count supports this clone. The chain uses TRBV6-2 or TRBV6-3 and TRBJ1-5, with TRBD1 matching 8 bases. The CDR3 consists of 15 residues. Germline V gene data show CDR1 as MNHEY and CDR2 as SVGEGT. V lost 6 bases, J lost 6 bases, and 10 bases stayed unmatched. DNA of the CDR3: TGTGCCAGCAGCCGCCCCGGACAGGGCCGTCAGCCCCAGCATTTT. This translates into CASSRPGQGRQPQHF.